The entry below describes one TCR beta chain. This sample was included in a study of blood T cell repertoires in COVID-19. Study as a whole: PBMCs, B-cell-depleted T cells, or T cells were the source of the cDNA or gDNA that made up the material.

Authors' analysis steps: Quantification of nucleated cells was approximated via reference gene primer amplification. Method: immunoSEQ multiplex PCR; TCRdb's copy keeps in-frame clones and lacks some. V and J calls and clone size are given by that table; D and trimming were obtained from the DNA. The table records over 130,000 clones, 80% to 85% of them present only once. V shed 2 bases, J shed 11 bases, and the junction held 12 bases outside the gene matches. CDR3 length: 15 amino acids. Germline lookup yields CDR1 SGHDT and CDR2 YYEEEE. J is TRBJ1-3 and V is TRBV5-6; 8 positions match TRBD1. The origin of this receptor is a woman aged 55-69 years with acute or convalescent COVID-19. Sequenced input: peripheral blood. The CDR3 spells CASSFPGGANHAIYF. CDR3 in DNA: TGTGCCAGCAGCTTCCCAGGGGGCGCAAATCACGCCATATATTTT.